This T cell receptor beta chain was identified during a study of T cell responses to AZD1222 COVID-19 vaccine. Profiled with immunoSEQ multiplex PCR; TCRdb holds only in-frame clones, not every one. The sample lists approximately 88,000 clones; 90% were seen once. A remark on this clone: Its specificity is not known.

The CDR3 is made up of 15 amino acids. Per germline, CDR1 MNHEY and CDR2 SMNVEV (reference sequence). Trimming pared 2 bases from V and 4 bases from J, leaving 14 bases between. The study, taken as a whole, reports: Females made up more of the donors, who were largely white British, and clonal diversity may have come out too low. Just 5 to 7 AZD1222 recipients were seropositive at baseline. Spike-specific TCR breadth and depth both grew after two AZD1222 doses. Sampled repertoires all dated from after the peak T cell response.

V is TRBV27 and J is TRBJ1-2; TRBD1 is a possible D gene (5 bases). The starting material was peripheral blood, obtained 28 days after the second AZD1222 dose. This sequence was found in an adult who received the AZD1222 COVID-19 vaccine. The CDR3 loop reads CASSLREGKIYGYTF. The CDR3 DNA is TGTGCCAGCAGTTTAAGAGAGGGGAAGATCTATGGCTACACCTTC.